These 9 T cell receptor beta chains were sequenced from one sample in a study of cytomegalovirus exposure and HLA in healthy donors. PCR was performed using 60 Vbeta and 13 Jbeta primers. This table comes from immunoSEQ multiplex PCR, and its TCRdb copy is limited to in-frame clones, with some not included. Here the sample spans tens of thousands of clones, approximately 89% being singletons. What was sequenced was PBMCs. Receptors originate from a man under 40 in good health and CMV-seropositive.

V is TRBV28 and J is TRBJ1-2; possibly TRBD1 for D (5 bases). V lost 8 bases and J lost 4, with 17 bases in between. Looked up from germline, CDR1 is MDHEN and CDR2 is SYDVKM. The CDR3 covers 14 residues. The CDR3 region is CASGLGAAIYGYTF. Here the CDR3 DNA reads TGTGCCAGCGGCCTAGGGGCAGCGATCTATGGCTACACCTTC.

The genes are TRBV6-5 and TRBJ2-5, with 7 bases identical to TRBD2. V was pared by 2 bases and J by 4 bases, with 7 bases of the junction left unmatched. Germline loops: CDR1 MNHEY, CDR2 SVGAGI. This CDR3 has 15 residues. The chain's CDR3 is CASSYGVGEGETQYF. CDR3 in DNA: TGTGCCAGCAGTTACGGGGTGGGGGAGGGAGAGACCCAGTACTTC.

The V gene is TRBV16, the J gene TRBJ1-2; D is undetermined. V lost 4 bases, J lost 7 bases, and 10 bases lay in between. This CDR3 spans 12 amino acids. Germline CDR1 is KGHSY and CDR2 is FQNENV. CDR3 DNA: TGTGCCAGCAGCCCGGCGGTACGTGGCTACACCTTC. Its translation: CASSPAVRGYTF.

Here the CDR3 reads CASSSTGTYYEQYF. The CDR3 nucleotides read TGTGCCAGCAGTTCCACCGGGACATACTACGAGCAGTACTTC. The chain has TRBV6-5 and TRBJ2-7; D might be TRBD1 (6 bases). In germline, CDR1 is MNHEY, CDR2 SVGAGI. CDR3 size: 14 residues. V dropped 4 bases and J dropped 3 bases, with 13 bases sitting between them.

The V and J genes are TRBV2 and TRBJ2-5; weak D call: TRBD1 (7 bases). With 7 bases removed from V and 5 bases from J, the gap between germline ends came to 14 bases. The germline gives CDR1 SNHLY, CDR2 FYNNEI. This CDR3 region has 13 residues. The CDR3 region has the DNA TGTGCCAGCAAGGAGGGGGCGCGGGAGACCCAGTACTTC. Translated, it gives CASKEGARETQYF.

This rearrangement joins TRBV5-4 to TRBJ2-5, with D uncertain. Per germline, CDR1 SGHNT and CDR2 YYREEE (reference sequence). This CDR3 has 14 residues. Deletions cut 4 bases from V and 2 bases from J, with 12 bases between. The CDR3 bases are TGTGCCAGCAGCACCCAAGCGTTTCAAGAGACCCAGTACTTC. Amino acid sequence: CASSTQAFQETQYF.

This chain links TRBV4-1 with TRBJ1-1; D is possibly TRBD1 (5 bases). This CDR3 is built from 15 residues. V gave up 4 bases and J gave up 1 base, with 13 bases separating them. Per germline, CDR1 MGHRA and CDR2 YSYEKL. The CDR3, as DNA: TGCGCCAGCAGCCCTCGACAGCGACGGAACACTGAAGCTTTCTTT. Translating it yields CASSPRQRRNTEAFF.

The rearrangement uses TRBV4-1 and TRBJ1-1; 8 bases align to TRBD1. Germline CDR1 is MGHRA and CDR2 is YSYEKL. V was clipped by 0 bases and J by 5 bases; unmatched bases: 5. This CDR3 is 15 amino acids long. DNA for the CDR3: TGCGCCAGCAGCCAAGAGGGCAGGGGGCGTACTGAAGCTTTCTTT. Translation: CASSQEGRGRTEAFF.

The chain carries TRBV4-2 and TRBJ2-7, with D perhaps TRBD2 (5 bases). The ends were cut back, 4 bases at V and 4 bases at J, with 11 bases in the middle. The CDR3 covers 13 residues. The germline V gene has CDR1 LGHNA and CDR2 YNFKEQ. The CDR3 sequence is CASSPRLAYEQYF. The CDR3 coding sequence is TGTGCCAGCAGCCCCAGGTTAGCGTACGAGCAGTACTTC.